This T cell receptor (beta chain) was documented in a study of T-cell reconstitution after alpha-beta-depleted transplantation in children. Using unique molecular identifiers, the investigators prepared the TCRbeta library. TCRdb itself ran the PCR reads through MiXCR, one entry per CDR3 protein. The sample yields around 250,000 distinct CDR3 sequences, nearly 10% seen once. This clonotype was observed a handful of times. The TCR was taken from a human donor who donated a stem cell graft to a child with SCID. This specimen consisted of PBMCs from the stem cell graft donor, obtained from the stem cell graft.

This chain's CDR3 is CASSQVAGGPAGELFF. CDR3 in DNA: TGCGCCAGCAGCCAAGTAGCGGGGGGGCCCGCCGGGGAGCTGTTTTTT. The chain joins TRBV4-1 to TRBJ2-2; the match to TRBD2 covers 11 bases. Germline V gene lookup returns CDR1 MGHRA and CDR2 YSYEKL. With V trimmed by 1 base and J by 6 bases, 4 bases remained unmatched. CDR3 length: 16 amino acids.